This note documents a single TCR beta chain sequence. Its target is unknown. Sequenced by immunoSEQ multiplex PCR; TCRdb stores in-frame clones only, minus some. The profile shows roughly 67,000 clones, 80% to 95% of them singletons. These data belong to a study of T cell clones after liver transplantation. V was cut by 7 bases and J by 3 bases, with 10 bases left in between. The CDR3 consists of 13 residues. CDR1 and CDR2 from the germline V gene are SGDLS and YYNGEE. Notes on the study in general: These preliminary findings come from unstandardized post-transplant sampling times.

The V gene is TRBV9, the J gene TRBJ2-2; a weak D match, TRBD1 (5 bases). The sample consisted of CD4+ T cells from blood, taken about 26 months after liver transplant. The receptor was derived from a human patient who received a liver transplant. Among the T cells, some may be from the graft donor. DNA of the CDR3: TGTGCCAGCTTCGACAGAGACACCGGGGAGCTGTTTTTT. Encoded protein: CASFDRDTGELFF.